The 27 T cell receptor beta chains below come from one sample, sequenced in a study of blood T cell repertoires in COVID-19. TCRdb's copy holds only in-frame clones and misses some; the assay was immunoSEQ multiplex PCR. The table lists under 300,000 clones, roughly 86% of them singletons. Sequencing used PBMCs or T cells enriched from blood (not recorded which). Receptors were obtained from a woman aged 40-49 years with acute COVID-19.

The CDR3, as DNA: TGCGCCAGCAGCTTGGGACCTAGCTCCTACAATGAGCAGTTCTTC. Amino acid sequence: CASSLGPSSYNEQFF. V gene TRBV5-1 combines with J gene TRBJ2-1; D not certain. This CDR3 has 15 residues. Germline CDR1 SGHRS, CDR2 YFSETQ. V dropped 0 bases and J dropped 0 bases, with 7 bases sitting between them.

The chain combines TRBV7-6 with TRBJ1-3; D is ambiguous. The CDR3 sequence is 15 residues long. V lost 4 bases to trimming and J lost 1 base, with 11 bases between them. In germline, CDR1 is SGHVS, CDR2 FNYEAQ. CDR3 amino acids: CASSSVGGSGNTIYF. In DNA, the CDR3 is TGTGCCAGCAGCTCCGTTGGAGGGTCTGGAAACACCATATATTTT. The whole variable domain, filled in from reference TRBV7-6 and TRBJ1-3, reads GAGVSQSPRYKVTKRGQDVALRCDPISGHVSLYWYRQALGQGPEFLTYFNYEAQQDKSGLPNDRFSAERPEGSISTLTIQRTEQRDSAMYRCASSSVGGSGNTIYFGEGSWLTVV.

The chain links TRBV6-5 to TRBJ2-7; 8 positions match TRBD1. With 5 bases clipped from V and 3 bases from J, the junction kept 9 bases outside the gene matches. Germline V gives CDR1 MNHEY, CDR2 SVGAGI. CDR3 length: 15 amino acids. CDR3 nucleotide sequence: TGTGCCAGCAGTCCCCGGACAGGGTTGGGCTACGAGCAGTACTTC. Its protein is CASSPRTGLGYEQYF.

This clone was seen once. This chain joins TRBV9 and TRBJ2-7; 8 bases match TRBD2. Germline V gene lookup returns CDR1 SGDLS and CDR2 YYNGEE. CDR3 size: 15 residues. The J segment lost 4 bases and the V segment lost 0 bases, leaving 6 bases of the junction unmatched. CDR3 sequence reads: CASSVGSGSVYEQYF. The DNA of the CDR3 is TGTGCCAGCAGCGTAGGAAGCGGGAGTGTTTACGAGCAGTACTTC. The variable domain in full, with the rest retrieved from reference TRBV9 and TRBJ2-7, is DSGVTQTPKHLITATGQRVTLRCSPRSGDLSVYWYQQSLDQGLQFLIQYYNGEERAKGNILERFSAQQFPDLHSELNLSSLELGDSALYFCASSVGSGSVYEQYFGPGTRLTVT.

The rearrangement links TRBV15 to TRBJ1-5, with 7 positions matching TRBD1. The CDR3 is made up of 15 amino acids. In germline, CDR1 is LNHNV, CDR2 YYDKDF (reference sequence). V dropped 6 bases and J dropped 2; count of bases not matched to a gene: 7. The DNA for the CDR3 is TGTGCCACCAGAAAGGGGGCAATTGGCAATCAGCCCCAGCATTTT. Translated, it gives CATRKGAIGNQPQHF.

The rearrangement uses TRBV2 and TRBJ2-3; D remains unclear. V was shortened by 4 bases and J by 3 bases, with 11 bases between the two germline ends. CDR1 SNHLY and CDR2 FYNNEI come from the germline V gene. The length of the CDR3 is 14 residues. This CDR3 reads CASSANYLTDTQYF. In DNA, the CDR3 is TGTGCCAGCAGTGCTAACTATCTGACAGATACGCAGTATTTT.

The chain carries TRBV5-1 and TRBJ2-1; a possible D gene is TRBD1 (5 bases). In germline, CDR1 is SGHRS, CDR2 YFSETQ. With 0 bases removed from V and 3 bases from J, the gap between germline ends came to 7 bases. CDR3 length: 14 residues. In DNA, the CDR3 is TGCGCCAGCAGCTTGGAGGGGAACTACAATGAGCAGTTCTTC. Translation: CASSLEGNYNEQFF.

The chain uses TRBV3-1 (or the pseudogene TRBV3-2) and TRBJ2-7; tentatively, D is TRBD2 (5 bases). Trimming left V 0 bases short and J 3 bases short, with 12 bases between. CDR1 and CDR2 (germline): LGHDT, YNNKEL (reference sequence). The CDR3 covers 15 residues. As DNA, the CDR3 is TGTGCCAGCAGCCAAGATTTCAAGCGGAGCTACGAGCAGTACTTC. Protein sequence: CASSQDFKRSYEQYF.

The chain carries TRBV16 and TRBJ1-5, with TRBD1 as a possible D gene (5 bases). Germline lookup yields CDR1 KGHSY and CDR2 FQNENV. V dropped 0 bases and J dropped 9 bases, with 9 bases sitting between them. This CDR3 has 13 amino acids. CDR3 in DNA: TGTGCCAGCAGCCAATCAAATCAGGGGCCCCAGCATTTT. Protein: CASSQSNQGPQHF. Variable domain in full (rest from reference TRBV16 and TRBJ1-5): GEEVAQTPKHLVRGEGQKAKLYCAPIKGHSYVFWYQQVLKNEFKFLISFQNENVFDETGMPKERFSAKCLPNSPCSLEIQATKLEDSAVYFCASSQSNQGPQHFGDGTRLSIL.

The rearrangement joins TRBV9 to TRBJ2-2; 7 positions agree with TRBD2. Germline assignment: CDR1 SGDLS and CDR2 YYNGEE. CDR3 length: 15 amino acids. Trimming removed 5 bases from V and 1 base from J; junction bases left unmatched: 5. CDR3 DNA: TGTGCCAGCAGAGAGGCTAGCGGGAACACCGGGGAGCTGTTTTTT. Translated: CASREASGNTGELFF.

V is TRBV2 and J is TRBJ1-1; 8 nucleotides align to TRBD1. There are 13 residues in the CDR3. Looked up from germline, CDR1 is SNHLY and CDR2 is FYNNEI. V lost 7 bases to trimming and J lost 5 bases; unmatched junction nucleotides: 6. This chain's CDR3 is CASKTGATTEAFF. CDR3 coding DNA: TGTGCCAGCAAGACAGGGGCTACTACTGAAGCTTTCTTT.

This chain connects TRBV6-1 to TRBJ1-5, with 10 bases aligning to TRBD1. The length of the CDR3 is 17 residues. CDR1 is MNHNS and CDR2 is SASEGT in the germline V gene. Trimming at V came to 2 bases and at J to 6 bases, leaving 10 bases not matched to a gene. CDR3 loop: CASSESTGQGKGQPQHF. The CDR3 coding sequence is TGTGCCAGCAGTGAAAGTACGGGACAGGGGAAGGGTCAGCCCCAGCATTTT.

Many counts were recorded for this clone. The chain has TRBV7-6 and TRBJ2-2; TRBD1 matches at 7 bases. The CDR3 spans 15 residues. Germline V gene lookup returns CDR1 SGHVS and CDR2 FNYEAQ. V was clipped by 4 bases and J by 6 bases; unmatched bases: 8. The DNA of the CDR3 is TGTGCCAGCAGCTGGAAGGGGGCGAAGGCCGGGGAGCTGTTTTTT. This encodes CASSWKGAKAGELFF.

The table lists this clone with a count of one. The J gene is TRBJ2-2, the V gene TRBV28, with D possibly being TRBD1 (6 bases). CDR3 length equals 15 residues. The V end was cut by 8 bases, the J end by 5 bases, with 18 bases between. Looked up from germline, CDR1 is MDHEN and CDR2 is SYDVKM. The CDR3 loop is CASQKDRSITGELFF. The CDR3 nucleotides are TGTGCCAGCCAAAAGGACAGATCGATTACCGGGGAGCTGTTTTTT.

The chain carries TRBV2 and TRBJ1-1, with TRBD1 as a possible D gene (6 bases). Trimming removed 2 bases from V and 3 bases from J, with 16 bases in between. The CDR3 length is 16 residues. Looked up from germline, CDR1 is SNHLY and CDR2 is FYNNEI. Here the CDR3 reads CASSESGQTYYTEAFF. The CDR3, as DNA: TGTGCCAGCAGTGAAAGTGGACAGACTTATTACACTGAAGCTTTCTTT.

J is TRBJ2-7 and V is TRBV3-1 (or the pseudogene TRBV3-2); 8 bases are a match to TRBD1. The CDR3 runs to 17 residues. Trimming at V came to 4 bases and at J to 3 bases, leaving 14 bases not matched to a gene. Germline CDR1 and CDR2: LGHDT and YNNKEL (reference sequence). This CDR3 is CASSRPPPGTGDYEQYF. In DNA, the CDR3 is TGTGCCAGCAGCCGACCACCGCCGGGGACAGGAGACTACGAGCAGTACTTC.

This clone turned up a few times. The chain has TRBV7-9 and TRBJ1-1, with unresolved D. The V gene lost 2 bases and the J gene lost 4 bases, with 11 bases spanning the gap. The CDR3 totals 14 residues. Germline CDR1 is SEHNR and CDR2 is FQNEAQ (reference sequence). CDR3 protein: CASSLMGDGTEAFF. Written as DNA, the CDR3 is TGTGCCAGCAGCTTAATGGGAGATGGCACTGAAGCTTTCTTT.

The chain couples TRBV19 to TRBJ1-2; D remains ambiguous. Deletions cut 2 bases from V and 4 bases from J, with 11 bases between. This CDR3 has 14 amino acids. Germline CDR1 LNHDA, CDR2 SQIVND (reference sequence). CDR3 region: CASSIMDGGYGYTF. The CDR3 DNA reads TGTGCCAGTAGTATAATGGACGGAGGCTATGGCTACACCTTC.

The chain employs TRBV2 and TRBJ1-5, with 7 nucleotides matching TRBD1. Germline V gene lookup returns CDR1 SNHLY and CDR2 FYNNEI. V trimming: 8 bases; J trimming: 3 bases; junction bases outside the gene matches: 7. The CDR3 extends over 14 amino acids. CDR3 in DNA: TGTGCCAGCGGAAGGGACAGTAACAATCAGCCCCAGCATTTT. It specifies CASGRDSNNQPQHF.

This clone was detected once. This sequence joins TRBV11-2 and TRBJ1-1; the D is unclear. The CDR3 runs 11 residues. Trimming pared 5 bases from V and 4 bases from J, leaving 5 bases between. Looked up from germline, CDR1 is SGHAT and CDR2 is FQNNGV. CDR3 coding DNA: TGTGCCAGCAGCCCCCGCACTGAAGCTTTCTTT. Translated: CASSPRTEAFF.

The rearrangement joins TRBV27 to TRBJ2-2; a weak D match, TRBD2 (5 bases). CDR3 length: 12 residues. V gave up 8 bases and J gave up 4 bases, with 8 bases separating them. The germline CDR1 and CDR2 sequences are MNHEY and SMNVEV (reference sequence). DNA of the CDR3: TGTGCCAGCTTAAGCGGCACCGGGGAGCTGTTTTTT. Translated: CASLSGTGELFF.

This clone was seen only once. The CDR3 region is CASSLWTSGRSGDTQYF. The CDR3 DNA is TGTGCCAGCAGTCTTTGGACTAGCGGGAGGTCAGGAGATACGCAGTATTTT. The gene calls are TRBV27 and TRBJ2-3; 14 nucleotides line up with TRBD2. The CDR3 contains 17 residues. V lost 5 bases and J lost 5; bases outside the gene matches: 9. Germline V gene sequence: CDR1 MNHEY, CDR2 SMNVEV (reference sequence).

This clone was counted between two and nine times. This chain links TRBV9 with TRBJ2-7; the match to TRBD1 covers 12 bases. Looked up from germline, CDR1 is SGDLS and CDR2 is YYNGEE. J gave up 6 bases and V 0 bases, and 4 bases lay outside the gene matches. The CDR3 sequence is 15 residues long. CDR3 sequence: CASSVGGTGGLEQYF. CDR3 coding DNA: TGTGCCAGCAGCGTAGGCGGGACAGGGGGCCTCGAGCAGTACTTC.

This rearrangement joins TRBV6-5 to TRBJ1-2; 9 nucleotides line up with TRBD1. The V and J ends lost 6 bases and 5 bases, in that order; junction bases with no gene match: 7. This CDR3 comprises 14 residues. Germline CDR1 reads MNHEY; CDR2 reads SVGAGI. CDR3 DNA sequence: TGTGCCAGCAGGGGACAGGGAGGAAAGTATGGCTACACCTTC. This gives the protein CASRGQGGKYGYTF.

The CDR3 loop is CASSLFGGEAATDTQYF. CDR3 sequence (DNA): TGTGCCAGCAGCTTATTTGGAGGAGAGGCTGCCACAGATACGCAGTATTTT. V gene TRBV7-6 combines with J gene TRBJ2-3; TRBD2 might be the D (5 bases). Germline values: CDR1 SGHVS, CDR2 FNYEAQ. Trimming took 2 bases from V and 2 from J, leaving 17 bases between them. The CDR3 loop spans 17 amino acids.

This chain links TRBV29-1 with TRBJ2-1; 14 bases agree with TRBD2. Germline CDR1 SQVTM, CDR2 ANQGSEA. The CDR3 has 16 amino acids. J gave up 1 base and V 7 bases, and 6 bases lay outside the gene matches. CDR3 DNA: TGCAGCGCCCCGGGACTAGCGGGAGCGTCCTACAATGAGCAGTTCTTC. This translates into CSAPGLAGASYNEQFF.

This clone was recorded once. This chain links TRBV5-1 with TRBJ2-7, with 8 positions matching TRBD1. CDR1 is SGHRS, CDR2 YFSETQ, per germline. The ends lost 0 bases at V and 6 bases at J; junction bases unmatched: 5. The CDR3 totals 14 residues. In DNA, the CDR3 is TGCGCCAGCAGCTTGGATGGGACAGGCGGCGAGCAGTACTTC. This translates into CASSLDGTGGEQYF.